This TCR beta chain is drawn from a study of Graves' ophthalmopathy and Graves' hyperthyroidism. CDR3 length: 13 residues. V was pared by 5 bases and J by 4 bases, with 8 bases between. Germline V lookup: CDR1 SNHLY, CDR2 FYNNEI. With a duration under 3 months, ophthalmopathy in the donors showed moderate-to-severe activity, CAS ≥3 and NOSPECS ≥4. Investigators amplified TCR beta CDR3 regions from RNA transcripts. HTBI primers were used in a first-round RT-PCR, which preceded a second-round multiplex PCR. TCRdb re-called the multiplex PCR reads with MiXCR, one entry per CDR3 protein. Of 650,000 to 800,000 distinct CDR3 sequences in the sample, just over 40% are singletons; the top ten hold over 2.5%. This clonotype has ten or more counts. The antigen is unknown. Overall study findings and caveats: Sensitivity of around 70% and specificity of about 72% were achieved by the model that predicted ophthalmopathy progression. Most expanded clonotypes in thyroid above 0.001 frequency also showed up in blood.

The sequenced sample consisted of peripheral blood. The rearrangement joins TRBV2 to TRBJ2-2, with D possibly matching TRBD2 (5 bases). This TCR derives from an adult man with Graves' ophthalmopathy. In DNA form, the CDR3 reads TGTGCCAGCAGTCCAGCGGCCACCGGGGAGCTGTTTTTT. This encodes CASSPAATGELFF.